These 17 T cell receptor beta chains share one sample of origin, sequenced in a study of graft-versus-host responses after intestinal transplantation (dated by TCRdb to about 2021). What this sample's time point label stands for: cells obtained before transplantation from donor or recipient. The library was produced with the immunoSEQ multiplex PCR assay. Sourced from immuneACCESS, this table was stored by TCRdb with only in-frame sequences that have V and J called. A share of the clones is absent; for the studies checked, an unresolved V gene accounts for under half, and the remainder has no known explanation. The sample has about 100,000 clones on record, 87% of them singletons. The ten largest clones capture about 0.9% of the sample. The antigens these receptors bind are not known. Sample: unstimulated CD4+ T cells sorted from spleen or lymph node cells, taken before transplant. These TCRs come from a human donor who was the organ donor for an intestinal transplant.

CDR3 sequence reads: CASSDKLGERTPLHF. The CDR3 bases are TGTGCCAGCAGTGACAAGCTTGGGGAGAGGACACCCCTCCACTTT. This chain links TRBV25-1 with TRBJ1-6; no reliable D call. The CDR3 is made up of 15 amino acids. V gave up 3 bases and J gave up 11 bases, with 17 bases separating them. CDR1 and CDR2 (germline): MGHDK, SYGVNS.

The genes are TRBV18 and TRBJ2-2, with D perhaps being TRBD1 or TRBD2 (5 bases each). The CDR3 runs to 16 residues. CDR1 and CDR2 (germline): KGHSH, LQKENI. V was clipped by 0 bases and J by 5 bases, with 13 bases between them. The CDR3: CASSPPGGKGTGELFF. In nucleotides, the CDR3 is TGTGCCAGCTCACCACCAGGAGGCAAGGGGACCGGGGAGCTGTTTTTT.

V and J are TRBV19 and TRBJ1-1, with 8 positions matching TRBD1. The J segment lost 0 bases and the V segment lost 8 bases, leaving 8 bases of the junction unmatched. This CDR3 comprises 15 residues. Looked up from germline, CDR1 is LNHDA and CDR2 is SQIVND (reference sequence). The chain's CDR3 is CASLRGTGMNTEAFF. The CDR3, as DNA: TGTGCCAGTTTGAGGGGGACAGGCATGAACACTGAAGCTTTCTTT. Full variable domain (rest looked up from reference TRBV19 and TRBJ1-1): DGGITQSPKYLFRKEGQNVTLSCEQNLNHDAMYWYRQDPGQGLRLIYYSQIVNDFQKGDIAEGYSVSREKKESFPLTVTSAQKNPTAFYLCASLRGTGMNTEAFFGQGTRLTVV.

This chain connects TRBV4-1 to TRBJ1-1; 11 positions agree with TRBD1. The CDR3 sequence is 15 residues long. Germline values: CDR1 MGHRA, CDR2 YSYEKL. Germline trimming cut 5 bases from V and 7 bases from J; bases unmatched to any gene: 9. CDR3 DNA sequence: TGCGCCAGCAGCACCCTTGGACAGGGGGCTCGTGAAGCTTTCTTT. It specifies CASSTLGQGAREAFF.

This clone came up once. The chain joins TRBV4-2 to TRBJ2-2, with D possibly TRBD2 on 5 matching bases. The CDR3 contains 14 residues. Trimming took off 2 bases at V and 6 bases at J, with 10 bases between the two ends. Germline loops: CDR1 LGHNA, CDR2 YNFKEQ. The CDR3 DNA follows: TGTGCCAGCAGCCAAATAGGACTCTCCGGGGAGCTGTTTTTT. Its translation: CASSQIGLSGELFF.

The rearrangement joins TRBV11-2 to TRBJ2-1, with D perhaps TRBD1 or TRBD2 (5 bases each). V shed 5 bases and J shed 0 bases, with 14 bases lying between them. The V gene's germline CDR1 is SGHAT and CDR2 FQNNGV. The CDR3 runs 16 residues. CDR3 nucleotide sequence: TGTGCCAGCAGCCCGGGACGGATATTCTCCTACAATGAGCAGTTCTTC. This sequence encodes CASSPGRIFSYNEQFF.

The chain combines TRBV7-7 with TRBJ2-1; D uncertain. CDR3 length: 16 residues. V shed 4 bases and J shed 7 bases, with 20 bases lying between them. From germline, CDR1 is SSHAT and CDR2 FNYEAQ (reference sequence). CDR3 in amino acids: CASSSLGSKSGNEQFF. The CDR3 coding sequence is TGTGCCAGCAGCTCCCTAGGTAGTAAGTCCGGGAATGAGCAGTTCTTC.

The CDR3 DNA reads TGTGCCAGCAGTTACGGGACCGGGACAGGGGGAAAGCAGTACTTC. This gives the protein CASSYGTGTGGKQYF. This chain links TRBV6-5 with TRBJ2-7, with 11 bases that match TRBD1. V was pared by 2 bases and J by 8 bases, with 8 bases of the junction left unmatched. In germline, CDR1 is MNHEY, CDR2 SVGAGI. This CDR3 is 15 amino acids long.

This chain connects TRBV28 to TRBJ1-2, with a tentative D call TRBD1 (5 bases). CDR3 length: 15 residues. The germline CDR1 and CDR2 sequences are MDHEN and SYDVKM. The V end lost 6 bases, the J end lost 3 bases, and 17 bases lay between the germline ends. CDR3 sequence reads: CASSVRSGGDYGYTF. Written as DNA, the CDR3 is TGTGCCAGCAGCGTTCGGTCGGGGGGAGACTATGGCTACACCTTC.

The chain couples TRBV5-1 to TRBJ2-1; D gene uncertain. V shed 2 bases and J shed 9 bases, with 12 bases lying between them. The CDR3 extends over 13 amino acids. From germline, CDR1 is SGHRS and CDR2 YFSETQ. The CDR3, as DNA: TGCGCCAGCAGCTTAAAGGGCCGGAGTGAGCAGTTCTTC. Encoded protein: CASSLKGRSEQFF.

This clone was counted a few times. This chain uses TRBV4-2 with TRBJ1-5; no firm D call. The CDR3 extends over 14 amino acids. The V gene's germline CDR1 is LGHNA and CDR2 YNFKEQ. V was shortened by 0 bases and J by 7 bases, with 10 bases between the two germline ends. In nucleotides, the CDR3 is TGTGCCAGCAGCCAAGAAGAATTCGGACAGCCCCAGCATTTT. Translation: CASSQEEFGQPQHF.

This rearrangement joins TRBV15 to TRBJ2-4; TRBD1 might be the D (5 bases). V lost 6 bases and J lost 9, with 15 bases in between. Germline V gene data show CDR1 as LNHNV and CDR2 as YYDKDF (reference sequence). CDR3 size: 13 residues. DNA for the CDR3: TGTGCCACCAGTCGCGGACGCCAGGGCATTCAGTACTTC. It codes for CATSRGRQGIQYF.

The CDR3 spells CASSLSRTGGVTDTQYF. For the CDR3, the DNA is TGTGCCAGCAGCCTTTCTCGGACAGGGGGAGTAACAGATACGCAGTATTTT. This chain joins TRBV11-3 and TRBJ2-3, with 10 bases matching TRBD1. The germline gives CDR1 SGHNT, CDR2 YENEEA. The V gene end was trimmed by 5 bases and the J gene end by 3 bases; junction bases not matched to a gene: 11. This CDR3 region has 17 residues.

The chain recombines TRBV4-2 with TRBJ2-1; D is unresolved. This CDR3 comprises 16 residues. The germline V and J ends were trimmed by 0 bases and 4 bases, with 13 bases remaining between them. Germline CDR1 is LGHNA and CDR2 is YNFKEQ. This chain's CDR3 is CASSQESRGFYNEQFF. Here the CDR3 DNA reads TGTGCCAGCAGCCAAGAGAGTAGAGGTTTTTACAATGAGCAGTTCTTC.

V is TRBV5-1 and J is TRBJ1-4; 10 bases align to TRBD1. After removal of 5 bases from V and 4 bases from J, the junction contained 8 bases not matched to a gene. From germline, CDR1 is SGHRS and CDR2 YFSETQ. There are 16 residues in the CDR3. The CDR3 spells CASSLTGGVGNEKLFF. CDR3 DNA: TGCGCCAGCAGTTTGACAGGGGGCGTGGGTAATGAAAAACTGTTTTTT.

This chain uses TRBV2 with TRBJ1-5, with D unclear. Germline assignment: CDR1 SNHLY and CDR2 FYNNEI. V was trimmed by 7 bases and J by 4 bases, leaving 11 bases between them. The CDR3 has 13 amino acids. This CDR3 reads CASNLGTNQPQHF. The CDR3 nucleotides read TGTGCCAGCAATTTGGGTACTAATCAGCCCCAGCATTTT.

V and J are TRBV6-5 and TRBJ2-1; tentative D call: TRBD1 (5 bases). CDR3 length: 16 amino acids. V lost 2 bases, J lost 4 bases, and 15 bases lay in between. Per germline, CDR1 MNHEY and CDR2 SVGAGI. The CDR3 sequence is CASSYLPTDNYNEQFF. The CDR3 DNA reads TGTGCCAGCAGTTACCTCCCGACAGACAATTACAATGAGCAGTTCTTC.